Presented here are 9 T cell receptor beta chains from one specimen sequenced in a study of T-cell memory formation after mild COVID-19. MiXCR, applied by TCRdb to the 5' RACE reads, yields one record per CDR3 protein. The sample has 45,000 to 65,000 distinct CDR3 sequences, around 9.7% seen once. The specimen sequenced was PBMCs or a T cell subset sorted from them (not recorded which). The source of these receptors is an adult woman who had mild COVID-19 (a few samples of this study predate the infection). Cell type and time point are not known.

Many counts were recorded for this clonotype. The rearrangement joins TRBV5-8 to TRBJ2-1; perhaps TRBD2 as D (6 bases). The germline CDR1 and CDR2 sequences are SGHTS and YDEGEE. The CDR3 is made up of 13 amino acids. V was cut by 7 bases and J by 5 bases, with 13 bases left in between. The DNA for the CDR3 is TGTGCCAGCGAGACTAGACGGAACAATGAGCAGTTCTTC. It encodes CASETRRNNEQFF.

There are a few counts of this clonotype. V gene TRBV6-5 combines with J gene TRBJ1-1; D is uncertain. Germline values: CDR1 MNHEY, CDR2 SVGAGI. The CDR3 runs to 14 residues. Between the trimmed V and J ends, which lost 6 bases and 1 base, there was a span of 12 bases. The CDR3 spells CASRTRRTNTEAFF. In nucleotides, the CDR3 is TGTGCCAGCAGAACGAGACGGACGAACACTGAAGCTTTCTTT.

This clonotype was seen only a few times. CDR3 nucleotide sequence: TGCAGTGCTACCTTCCGGACAGGGCAAAGAGATACGCAGTATTTT. It specifies CSATFRTGQRDTQYF. The genes are TRBV20-1 and TRBJ2-3, with 8 bases lining up with TRBD1. Germline V gene data show CDR1 as DFQATT and CDR2 as SNEGSKA (reference sequence). J lost 5 bases, V lost 4 bases, and 11 bases had no gene match. The CDR3 consists of 15 residues.

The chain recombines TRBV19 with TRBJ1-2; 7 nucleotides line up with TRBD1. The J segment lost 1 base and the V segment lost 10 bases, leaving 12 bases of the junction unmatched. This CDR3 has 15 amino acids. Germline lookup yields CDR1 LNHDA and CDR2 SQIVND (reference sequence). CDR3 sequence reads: CATRTGHLFNYGYTF. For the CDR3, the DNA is TGTGCCACCCGGACAGGTCATCTATTTAACTATGGCTACACCTTC.

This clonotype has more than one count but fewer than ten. The CDR3 DNA sequence: TGTGCCAGCAGCCAAGATAGGCCTAGCGGGATGGGGGTCAATGAGCAGTTCTTC. This codes for CASSQDRPSGMGVNEQFF. The genes are TRBV4-2 and TRBJ2-1; 9 bases line up with TRBD2. J was trimmed by 6 bases and V by 0 bases; bases with no gene match: 12. This CDR3 spans 18 amino acids. Germline V gene sequence: CDR1 LGHNA, CDR2 YNFKEQ.

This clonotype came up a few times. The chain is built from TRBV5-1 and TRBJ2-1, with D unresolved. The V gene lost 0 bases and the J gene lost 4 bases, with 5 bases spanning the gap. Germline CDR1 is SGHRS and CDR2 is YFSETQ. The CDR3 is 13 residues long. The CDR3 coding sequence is TGCGCCAGCAGCTTGGACATTTACAATGAGCAGTTCTTC. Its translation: CASSLDIYNEQFF.

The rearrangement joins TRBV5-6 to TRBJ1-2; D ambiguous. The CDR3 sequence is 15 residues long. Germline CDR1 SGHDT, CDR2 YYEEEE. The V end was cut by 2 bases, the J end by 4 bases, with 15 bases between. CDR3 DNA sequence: TGTGCCAGCAGCTTAAACCCGGATAGACGCTATGGCTACACCTTC. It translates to CASSLNPDRRYGYTF.

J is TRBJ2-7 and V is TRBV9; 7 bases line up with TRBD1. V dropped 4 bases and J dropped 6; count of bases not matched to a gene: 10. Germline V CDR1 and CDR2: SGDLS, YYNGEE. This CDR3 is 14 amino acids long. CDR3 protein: CASSTRQGVGEQYF. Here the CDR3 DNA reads TGTGCCAGCAGCACCCGACAGGGAGTTGGCGAGCAGTACTTC.

The CDR3: CATHLFSALAGDSYEQYF. The CDR3 DNA is TGCGCCACCCATCTATTCTCGGCTCTAGCGGGGGATTCCTACGAGCAGTACTTC. The rearrangement links TRBV23-1 to TRBJ2-7; 10 bases are a match to TRBD2. TRBV23-1 belongs to the ORF category, with a function that is uncertain. The CDR3 length is 18 residues. V trimming: 10 bases; J trimming: 1 base; junction bases outside the gene matches: 19.